This T cell receptor beta chain originates from a study of vaccination effects on CD4 cells after COVID-19. CD4+ T cells were isolated after around ten days of culture. Each participant was given two doses of one vaccine (BNT162b2 or mRNA-1273). It was on days 3 and 7 that half the medium was replaced with IL-2 medium. Sequencing was performed with immunoSEQ multiplex PCR; in TCRdb, only in-frame clones are kept and a portion is missing. The sample contains 47,000 or so clones, just over 70% of which appear only once. From germline, CDR1 is MGHRA and CDR2 YSYEKL. V lost 1 base and J lost 4, with 13 bases in between. The CDR3 spans 15 residues. Study findings and constraints: Researchers reported few convalescent patients and no early post-infection timepoints in the study. Cross-reactivity toward common cold coronaviruses was confined to only 1 of 255 vaccine-induced clones in healthy vaccinees. The study found marked clonal contraction of infection- and vaccine-induced clones late after vaccination.

A note on this clone: Its antigen is not identified.

This specimen consisted of CD4+ T cells from PBMCs cultured without peptide, obtained after COVID-19 vaccination. This TCR was recovered from a human donor who received a COVID-19 vaccine. J is TRBJ1-2 and V is TRBV4-1, with TRBD1 as a possible D gene (5 bases). CDR3 loop: CASSQGVGDFYGYTF. The CDR3 nucleotides read TGCGCCAGCAGCCAAGGTGTGGGGGATTTCTATGGCTACACCTTC.